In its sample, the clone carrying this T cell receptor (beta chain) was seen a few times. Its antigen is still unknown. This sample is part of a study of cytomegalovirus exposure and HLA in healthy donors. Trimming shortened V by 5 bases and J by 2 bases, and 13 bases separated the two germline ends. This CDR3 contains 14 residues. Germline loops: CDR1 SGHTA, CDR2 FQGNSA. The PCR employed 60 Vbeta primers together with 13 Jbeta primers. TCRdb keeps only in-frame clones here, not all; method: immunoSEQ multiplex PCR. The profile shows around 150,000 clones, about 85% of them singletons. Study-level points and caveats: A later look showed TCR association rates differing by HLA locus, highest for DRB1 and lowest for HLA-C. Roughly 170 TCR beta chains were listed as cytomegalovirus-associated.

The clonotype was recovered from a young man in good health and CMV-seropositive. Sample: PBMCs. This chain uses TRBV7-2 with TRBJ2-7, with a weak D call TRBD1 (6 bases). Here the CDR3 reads CASSPRQVAYEQYF. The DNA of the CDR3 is TGTGCCAGCAGCCCGAGACAGGTAGCCTACGAGCAGTACTTC.